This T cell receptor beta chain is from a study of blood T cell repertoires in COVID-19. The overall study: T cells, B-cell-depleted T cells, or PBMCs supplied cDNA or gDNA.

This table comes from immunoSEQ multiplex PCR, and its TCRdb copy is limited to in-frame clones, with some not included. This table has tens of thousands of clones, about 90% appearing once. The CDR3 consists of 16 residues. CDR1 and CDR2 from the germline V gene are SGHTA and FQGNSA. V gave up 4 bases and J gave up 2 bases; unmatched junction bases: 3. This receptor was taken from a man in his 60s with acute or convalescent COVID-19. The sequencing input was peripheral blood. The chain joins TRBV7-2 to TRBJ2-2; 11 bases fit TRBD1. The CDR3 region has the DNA TGTGCCAGCAGCTCCAGGACAGGGGGCAACACCGGGGAGCTGTTTTTT. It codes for CASSSRTGGNTGELFF.